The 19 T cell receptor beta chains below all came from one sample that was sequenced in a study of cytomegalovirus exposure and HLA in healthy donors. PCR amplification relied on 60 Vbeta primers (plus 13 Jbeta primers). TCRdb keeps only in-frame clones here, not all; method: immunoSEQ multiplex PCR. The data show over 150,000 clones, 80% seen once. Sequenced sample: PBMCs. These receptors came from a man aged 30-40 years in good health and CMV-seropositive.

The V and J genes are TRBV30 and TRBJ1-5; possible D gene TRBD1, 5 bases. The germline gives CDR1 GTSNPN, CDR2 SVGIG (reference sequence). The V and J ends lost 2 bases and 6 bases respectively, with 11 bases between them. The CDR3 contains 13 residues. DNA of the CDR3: TGTGCCTGGAGTATTAAGGGGTCTCAGCCCCAGCATTTT. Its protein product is CAWSIKGSQPQHF. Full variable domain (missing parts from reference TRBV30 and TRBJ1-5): SQTIHQWPATLVQPVGSPLSLECTVEGTSNPNLYWYRQAAGRGLQLLFYSVGIGQISSEVPQNLSASRPQDRQFILSSKKLLLSDSGFYLCAWSIKGSQPQHFGDGTRLSIL.

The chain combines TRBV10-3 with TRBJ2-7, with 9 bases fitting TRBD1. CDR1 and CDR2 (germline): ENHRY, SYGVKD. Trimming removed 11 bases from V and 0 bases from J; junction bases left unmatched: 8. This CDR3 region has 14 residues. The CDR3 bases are TGTGCCTCCTCCGGGACAGGGAGCTCCTACGAGCAGTACTTC. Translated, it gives CASSGTGSSYEQYF.

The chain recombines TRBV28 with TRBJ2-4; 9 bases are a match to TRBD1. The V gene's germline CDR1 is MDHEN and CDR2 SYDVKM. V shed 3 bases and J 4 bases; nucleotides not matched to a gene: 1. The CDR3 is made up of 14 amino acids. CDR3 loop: CASSLGTGKNIQYF. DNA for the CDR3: TGTGCCAGCAGTTTGGGGACAGGGAAAAACATTCAGTACTTC.

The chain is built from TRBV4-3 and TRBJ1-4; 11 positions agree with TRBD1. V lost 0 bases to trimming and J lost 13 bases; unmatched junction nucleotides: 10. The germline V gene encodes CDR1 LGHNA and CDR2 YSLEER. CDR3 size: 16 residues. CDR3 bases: TGCGCCAGCAGCCAAGAATTGGGACAGGGGGTGATCGGACTGTTTTTT. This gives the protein CASSQELGQGVIGLFF.

In nucleotides, the CDR3 is TGTGCCAGCAGCTTAGTTATATCCTTCGGGAGTAATAGCAATCAGCCCCAGCATTTT. It is translated as CASSLVISFGSNSNQPQHF. The gene calls are TRBV7-8 and TRBJ1-5; no clear D. The length of the CDR3 is 19 residues. With 1 base removed from V and 0 bases from J, the gap between germline ends came to 19 bases. Germline loops: CDR1 SGHVS, CDR2 FQNEAQ.

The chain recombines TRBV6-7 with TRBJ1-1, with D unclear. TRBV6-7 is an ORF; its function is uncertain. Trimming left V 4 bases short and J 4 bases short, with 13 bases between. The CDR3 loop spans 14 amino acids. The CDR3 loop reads CASSFRACGTEAFF. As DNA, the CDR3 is TGTGCCAGCAGTTTTCGAGCCTGCGGCACTGAAGCTTTCTTT.

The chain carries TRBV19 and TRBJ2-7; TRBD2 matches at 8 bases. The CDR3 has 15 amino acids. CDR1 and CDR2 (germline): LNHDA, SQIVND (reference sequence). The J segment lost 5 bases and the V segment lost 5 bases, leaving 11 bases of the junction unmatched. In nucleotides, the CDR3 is TGTGCCAGTAGTCAGAGGCGACTAGCGAGCGACGAGCAGTACTTC. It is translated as CASSQRRLASDEQYF. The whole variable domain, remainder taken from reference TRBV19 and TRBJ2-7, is DGGITQSPKYLFRKEGQNVTLSCEQNLNHDAMYWYRQDPGQGLRLIYYSQIVNDFQKGDIAEGYSVSREKKESFPLTVTSAQKNPTAFYLCASSQRRLASDEQYFGPGTRLTVT.

The CDR3 protein is CASSDLRGGRGTDTQYF. CDR3 coding DNA: TGTGCCAGCAGTGATCTCCGGGGGGGCCGGGGCACAGATACGCAGTATTTT. This chain links TRBV6-1 with TRBJ2-3; 8 nucleotides match TRBD2. The CDR3 has 17 residues. CDR1 MNHNS and CDR2 SASEGT come from the germline V gene. Trimming at V came to 3 bases and at J to 1 base, leaving 9 bases not matched to a gene.

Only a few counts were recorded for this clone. CDR3 sequence reads: CASSPGLQETQYF. DNA for the CDR3: TGCGCCAGCAGCCCGGGACTACAAGAGACCCAGTACTTC. The chain combines TRBV4-1 with TRBJ2-5; 7 bases line up with TRBD2. Per germline, CDR1 MGHRA and CDR2 YSYEKL. J gave up 2 bases and V 4 bases, and 1 base lay outside the gene matches. CDR3 length: 13 amino acids.

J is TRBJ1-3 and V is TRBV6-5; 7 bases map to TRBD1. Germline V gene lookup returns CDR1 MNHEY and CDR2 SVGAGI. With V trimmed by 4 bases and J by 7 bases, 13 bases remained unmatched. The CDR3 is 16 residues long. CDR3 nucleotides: TGTGCCAGCAGTTCCGCCCCGGGACAGACCCTGAACACCATATATTTT. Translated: CASSSAPGQTLNTIYF.

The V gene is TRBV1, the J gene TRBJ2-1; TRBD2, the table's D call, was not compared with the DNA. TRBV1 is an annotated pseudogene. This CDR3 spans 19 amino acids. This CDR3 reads CTSSQGTSGGPSSYNEQFF. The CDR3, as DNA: TGCACCAGCAGCCAAGGGACTAGCGGGGGGCCGAGCTCCTACAATGAGCAGTTCTTC.

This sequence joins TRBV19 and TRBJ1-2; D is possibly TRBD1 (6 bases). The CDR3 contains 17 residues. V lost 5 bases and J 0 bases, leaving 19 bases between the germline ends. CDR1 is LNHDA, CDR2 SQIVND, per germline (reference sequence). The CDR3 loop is CASSYGGQRGANYGYTF. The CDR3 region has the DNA TGTGCCAGTAGTTACGGGGGGCAACGGGGTGCTAACTATGGCTACACCTTC.

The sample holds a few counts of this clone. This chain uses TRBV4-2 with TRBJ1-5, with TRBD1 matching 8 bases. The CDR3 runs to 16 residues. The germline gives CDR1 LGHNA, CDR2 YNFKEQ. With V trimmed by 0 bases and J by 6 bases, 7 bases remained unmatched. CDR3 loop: CASSQEGQGRGQPQHF. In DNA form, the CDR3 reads TGTGCCAGCAGCCAAGAAGGACAGGGAAGGGGTCAGCCCCAGCATTTT.

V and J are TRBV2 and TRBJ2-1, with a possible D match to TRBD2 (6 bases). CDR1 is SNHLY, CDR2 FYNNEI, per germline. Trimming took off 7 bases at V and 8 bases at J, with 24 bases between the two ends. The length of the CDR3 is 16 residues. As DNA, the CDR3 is TGTGCCAGCACCCCTAGGTCGGGAGTCGGGCAGCATGAGCAGTTCTTC. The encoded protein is CASTPRSGVGQHEQFF.

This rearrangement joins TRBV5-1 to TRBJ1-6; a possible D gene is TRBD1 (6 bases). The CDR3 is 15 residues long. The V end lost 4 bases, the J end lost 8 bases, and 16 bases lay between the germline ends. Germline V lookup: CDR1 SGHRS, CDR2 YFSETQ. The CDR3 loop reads CASSARGAQDSPLHF. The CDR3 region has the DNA TGCGCCAGCAGCGCCCGGGGGGCGCAGGATTCACCCCTCCACTTT.

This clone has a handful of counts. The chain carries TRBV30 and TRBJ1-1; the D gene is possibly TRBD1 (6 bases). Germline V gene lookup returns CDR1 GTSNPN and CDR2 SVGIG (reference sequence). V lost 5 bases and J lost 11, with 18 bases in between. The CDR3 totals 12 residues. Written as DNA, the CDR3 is TGTGCCTGGGAACCTCCAGGGGCGATGGCTTTCTTT. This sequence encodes CAWEPPGAMAFF.

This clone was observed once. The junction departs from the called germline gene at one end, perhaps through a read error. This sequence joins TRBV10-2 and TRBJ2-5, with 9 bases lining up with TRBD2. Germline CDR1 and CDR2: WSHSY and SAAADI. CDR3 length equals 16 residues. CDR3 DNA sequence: TGCGTCAGCAGTGGGCGGGAGGGCCCTCGGGGGGAGACCCAGTACTTC. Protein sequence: CVSSGREGPRGETQYF.

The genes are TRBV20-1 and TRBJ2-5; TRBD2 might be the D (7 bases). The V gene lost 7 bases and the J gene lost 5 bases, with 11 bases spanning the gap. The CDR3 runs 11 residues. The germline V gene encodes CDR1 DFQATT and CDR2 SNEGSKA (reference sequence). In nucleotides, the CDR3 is TGCAGTGGGGGGGGCGGGGAGACCCAGTACTTC. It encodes CSGGGGETQYF.

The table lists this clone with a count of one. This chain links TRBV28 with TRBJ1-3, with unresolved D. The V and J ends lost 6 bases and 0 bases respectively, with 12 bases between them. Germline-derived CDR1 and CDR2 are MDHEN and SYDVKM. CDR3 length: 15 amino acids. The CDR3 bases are TGTGCCAGCAGACGCCCGCCAGGCTCTGGAAACACCATATATTTT. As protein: CASRRPPGSGNTIYF.